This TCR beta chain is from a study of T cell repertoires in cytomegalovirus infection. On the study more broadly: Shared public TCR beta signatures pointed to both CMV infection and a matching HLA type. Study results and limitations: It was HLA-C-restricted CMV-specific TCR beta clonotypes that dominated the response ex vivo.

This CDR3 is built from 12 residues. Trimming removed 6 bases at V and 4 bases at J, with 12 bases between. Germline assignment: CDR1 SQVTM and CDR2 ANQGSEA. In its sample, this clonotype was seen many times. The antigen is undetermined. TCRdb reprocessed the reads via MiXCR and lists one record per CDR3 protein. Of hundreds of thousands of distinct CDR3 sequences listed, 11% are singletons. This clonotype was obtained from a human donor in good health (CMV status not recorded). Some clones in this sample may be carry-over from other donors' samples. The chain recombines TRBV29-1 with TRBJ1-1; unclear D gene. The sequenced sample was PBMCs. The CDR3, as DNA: TGCAGCGTAGATCAGGAGGTCACTGAAGCTTTCTTT. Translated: CSVDQEVTEAFF.